This T cell receptor (beta chain) originates from a study of blood T cell repertoires in COVID-19. Overall study context: The analysed material was cDNA or gDNA that came from T cells, B-cell-depleted T cells, or PBMCs.

Worth noting for this clone: This sample also contains other DNA sequences that code for the same CDR3.

Assay used: immunoSEQ multiplex PCR; TCRdb lists only in-frame clones, some missing. The data hold a few hundred thousand clones, with approximately 90% observed a single time. Germline V gives CDR1 SGHNT, CDR2 YENEEA. The V and J ends lost 4 bases and 2 bases respectively, with 2 bases between them. The CDR3 is made up of 12 amino acids. The origin of this receptor is a man aged 30-40 years who had recovered from COVID-19. The material sequenced was PBMCs or T cells enriched from blood (not recorded which). This rearrangement joins TRBV11-3 to TRBJ2-2; D unclear. The CDR3 protein is CASSSNTGELFF. The CDR3 nucleotides are TGTGCCAGCAGCTCAAACACCGGGGAGCTGTTTTTT.